The present T cell receptor beta chain was sequenced within a study of identical twins. Germline CDR1 and CDR2: SGHRS and YFSETQ. The CDR3 consists of 15 residues. Germline trimming cut 0 bases from V and 6 bases from J; bases unmatched to any gene: 5. TCRdb processed the 5' RACE reads anew with MiXCR; each CDR3 protein has one entry. The sample holds hundreds of thousands of distinct CDR3 sequences, about 20% seen once. These data also featured in a second study, about T cells expressing NK-cell markers. This second report adds: According to the study, TCR beta repertoires originated from sorted CD3+CD56+NKG2C+, CD3+CD56+NKG2C- and CD3+CD56-NKG2C+ T cells. Dominant NKG2C+ clonotypes made up about 1.0-7.5% of CD8+ T cells in roughly 6 donors.

The rearrangement links TRBV5-1 to TRBJ2-1, with 8 bases that match TRBD2. This receptor was taken from a woman under 30 in good health. The sequencing input was PBMCs. In nucleotides, the CDR3 is TGCGCCAGCAGCTTGGGGGTAGCGGGAACCAATGAGCAGTTCTTC. It is translated as CASSLGVAGTNEQFF.